This TCR beta chain was obtained from a study of breast tumors, draining lymph nodes, adjacent tissues. General observations from the study: Tumor T cell lymph node origin was a supported hypothesis, not proven.

In its sample, this clonotype was seen many times. Its target is unknown. V dropped 10 bases and J dropped 0 bases, with 10 bases sitting between them. Germline-derived CDR1 and CDR2 are MRHNA and SNTAGT. This CDR3 region has 14 residues. TCRdb fed the multiplex PCR reads into MiXCR, producing one record per CDR3 protein. The table includes around 230,000 distinct CDR3 sequences, around 34% detected once. Axillary draining lymph nodes of breast cancer patients supplied the node samples. This sequence was found in a female donor with breast cancer. Some clones in this sample may be carry-over from other donors' samples. J is TRBJ1-6 and V is TRBV6-4; D remains unclear. The sequencing sample was made of axillary lymph node tissue. The CDR3 DNA reads TGTGCCACCACACCGTTCTCCTATAATTCACCCCTCCACTTT. It specifies CATTPFSYNSPLHF.